These 5 T cell receptor beta chains were all obtained from the same sample, sequenced in a study of identical twins. TCRdb re-derived calls from the 5' RACE reads in MiXCR, one entry per CDR3 protein. The sample contains some 500,000 distinct CDR3 sequences, around 20% of which appear only once. This same sample was also taken into another study, of T cells expressing NK-cell markers.

Sequencing input: CD4+ T cells sorted from blood. These TCRs come from a woman between 18 and 30 years old in good health.

This clonotype was seen once. CDR3 nucleotide sequence: TGTGCCAGGGGCCCGGGACAGGGGGACAATGAGCAGTTCTTC. Protein: CARGPGQGDNEQFF. The chain couples TRBV5-5 to TRBJ2-1; 11 nucleotides align to TRBD1. The V gene's germline CDR1 is SGHKS and CDR2 YYEKEE (reference sequence). The CDR3 runs to 14 residues. V gave up 8 bases and J gave up 5 bases; unmatched junction bases: 6.

The rearrangement joins TRBV20-1 to TRBJ2-1; TRBD2 is a possible D gene (6 bases). CDR1 is DFQATT, CDR2 SNEGSKA, per germline (reference sequence). The V gene lost 1 base and the J gene lost 8 bases, with 24 bases spanning the gap. The CDR3 length is 17 residues. CDR3 protein: CSARGRIGGFLKHEQFF. The CDR3 DNA reads TGCAGTGCTAGAGGTCGCATCGGGGGATTTCTTAAACATGAGCAGTTCTTC.

V is TRBV5-5 and J is TRBJ1-1; D is perhaps TRBD1 (5 bases). CDR1 SGHKS and CDR2 YYEKEE come from the germline V gene (reference sequence). This CDR3 has 14 residues. V was clipped by 4 bases and J by 2 bases, with 12 bases between them. DNA of the CDR3: TGTGCCAGCAGCATCGGGACTGCTAACACTGAAGCTTTCTTT. Its protein product is CASSIGTANTEAFF.

The chain carries TRBV7-6 and TRBJ2-2; TRBD1 matches at 8 bases. Trimming removed 3 bases from V and 3 bases from J; junction bases left unmatched: 6. The CDR3 is 16 residues long. In germline, CDR1 is SGHVS, CDR2 FNYEAQ. CDR3 DNA: TGTGCCAGCAGCTTCGGACAGGGATTAGACACCGGGGAGCTGTTTTTT. It is translated as CASSFGQGLDTGELFF. The variable domain in full, completed from reference TRBV7-6 and TRBJ2-2, reads GAGVSQSPRYKVTKRGQDVALRCDPISGHVSLYWYRQALGQGPEFLTYFNYEAQQDKSGLPNDRFSAERPEGSISTLTIQRTEQRDSAMYRCASSFGQGLDTGELFFGEGSRLTVL.

The sample holds many counts of this clonotype. The chain carries TRBV4-2 and TRBJ2-1; D unclear. The CDR3 contains 15 residues. V was cut by 1 base and J by 0 bases, with 7 bases left in between. The germline CDR1 and CDR2 sequences are LGHNA and YNFKEQ. CDR3 in amino acids: CASSQGPSSYNEQFF. CDR3 in DNA: TGTGCCAGCAGCCAAGGCCCCAGCTCCTACAATGAGCAGTTCTTC.